These 28 T cell receptor beta chains share one sample of origin, sequenced in a study of identical twins. TCRdb fed the 5' RACE reads into MiXCR, producing one record per CDR3 protein. The table lists 520,000 or so distinct CDR3 sequences, 20% to 25% of them singletons. The data also belong to a second study, concerning T cells expressing NK-cell markers.

Specimen: CD4+ T cells sorted from blood. All receptors derive from a woman aged 18 to 35 in good health.

This rearrangement joins TRBV24-1 to TRBJ2-1; 8 bases line up with TRBD1. Germline V gene lookup returns CDR1 KGHDR and CDR2 SFDVKD. This CDR3 has 14 amino acids. With 4 bases clipped from V and 7 bases from J, the junction kept 5 bases outside the gene matches. CDR3 DNA: TGTGCCACCAGTGAGACTGGACAGGGTAATGAGCAGTTCTTC. This sequence encodes CATSETGQGNEQFF.

The rearrangement links TRBV18 to TRBJ2-7, with D uncertain. V lost 2 bases and J 5 bases, leaving 7 bases between the germline ends. Germline loops: CDR1 KGHSH, CDR2 LQKENI. The CDR3 spans 12 residues. CDR3 in amino acids: CASSPRPNEQYF. CDR3 DNA sequence: TGTGCCAGCTCACCAAGGCCGAACGAGCAGTACTTC.

This clonotype was counted a few times. The rearrangement uses TRBV10-3 and TRBJ1-2, with D perhaps matching TRBD1 (5 bases). The CDR3 runs 14 residues. Germline CDR1 ENHRY, CDR2 SYGVKD. V was clipped by 6 bases and J by 0 bases, with 11 bases between them. CDR3 residues: CAISGTAANYGYTF. DNA for the CDR3: TGTGCCATCAGCGGGACCGCTGCTAACTATGGCTACACCTTC.

This clonotype was seen more than once but under ten times. V usage is TRBV12-3 or TRBV12-4 and J usage is TRBJ2-6; weak D call: TRBD2 (5 bases). V was shortened by 8 bases and J by 0 bases, with 8 bases between the two germline ends. The CDR3 length is 14 residues. CDR3 bases: TGTGCCAGCTTGAGGGTCTCTGGGGCCAACGTCCTGACTTTC. This sequence encodes CASLRVSGANVLTF.

This clonotype was picked up a small number of times. The V and J genes are TRBV12-3 or TRBV12-4 and TRBJ1-2, with D possibly TRBD1 on 5 matching bases. This CDR3 has 15 amino acids. The V end was cut by 10 bases, the J end by 1 base, with 19 bases between. The CDR3 loop is CATAAGRGSNYGYTF. In DNA, the CDR3 is TGTGCCACAGCCGCGGGGAGGGGAAGTAACTATGGCTACACCTTC.

This chain uses TRBV25-1 with TRBJ2-1, with D unresolved. The CDR3 has 15 amino acids. The V end was cut by 3 bases, the J end by 0 bases, with 9 bases between. The V gene's germline CDR1 is MGHDK and CDR2 SYGVNS. DNA of the CDR3: TGTGCCAGCAGTGAGGGCGGAAGCTCCTACAATGAGCAGTTCTTC. Translated: CASSEGGSSYNEQFF. Drawing the rest from reference TRBV25-1 and TRBJ2-1, the complete variable domain is EADIYQTPRYLVIGTGKKITLECSQTMGHDKMYWYQQDPGMELHLIHYSYGVNSTEKGDLSSESTVSRIRTEHFPLTLESARPSHTSQYLCASSEGGSSYNEQFFGPGTRLTVL.

This chain uses TRBV12-3 or TRBV12-4 with TRBJ1-4; the D gene is possibly TRBD1 (6 bases). The CDR3 contains 15 residues. Deletions cut 6 bases from V and 5 bases from J, with 16 bases between. CDR3 sequence: CASSPQGTGNEKLFF. The CDR3, as DNA: TGTGCCAGCAGCCCCCAGGGGACGGGGAATGAAAAACTGTTTTTT.

A word on this clonotype: A read error may account for a junction end that differs from germline. The rearrangement uses TRBV29-1 and TRBJ1-2; D call uncertain. The CDR3 spans 10 residues. Germline CDR1 SQVTM, CDR2 ANQGSEA. CDR3 nucleotide sequence: TGCGGCGTTGCAGGATATGGCTACACCTTC. Protein sequence: CGVAGYGYTF.

The chain employs TRBV5-1 and TRBJ1-6, with D hard to call. Germline-derived CDR1 and CDR2 are SGHRS and YFSETQ. V lost 5 bases and J lost 13, with 16 bases in between. The CDR3 totals 13 residues. The CDR3 bases are TGCGCCAGCAGGGGAGAGGACCCTTCCCCCCTCCACTTT. Protein sequence: CASRGEDPSPLHF.

In its sample, this clonotype was seen many times. The chain recombines TRBV20-1 with TRBJ2-7; tentatively, D is TRBD2 (5 bases). Germline CDR1 DFQATT, CDR2 SNEGSKA (reference sequence). The length of the CDR3 is 16 residues. V was clipped by 0 bases and J by 0 bases, with 15 bases between them. CDR3 in amino acids: CSARDPSSGDSYEQYF. CDR3 coding DNA: TGCAGTGCTAGAGATCCCTCGAGCGGAGACTCCTACGAGCAGTACTTC.

V gene TRBV6-2 or TRBV6-3 combines with J gene TRBJ2-2; 7 positions agree with TRBD2. This CDR3 is built from 15 residues. The V and J ends lost 2 bases and 4 bases, in that order; junction bases with no gene match: 4. The V gene's germline CDR1 is MNHEY and CDR2 SVGEGT. The CDR3 DNA sequence: TGTGCCAGCAGTTACGATGCGGGAGTCACCGGGGAGCTGTTTTTT. It yields the protein CASSYDAGVTGELFF.

This sequence joins TRBV5-1 and TRBJ2-7; weak D call: TRBD1 (5 bases). Trimming took off 2 bases at V and 7 bases at J, with 19 bases between the two ends. This CDR3 spans 15 amino acids. The germline CDR1 and CDR2 sequences are SGHRS and YFSETQ. Written as DNA, the CDR3 is TGCGCCAGCAGCTTTCGAGCAACCGGGCCAGGGGAGCAGTACTTC. Translation gives CASSFRATGPGEQYF.

This clonotype was seen ten or more times. The J gene is TRBJ2-1, the V gene TRBV9; 15 bases fit TRBD2. The CDR3 extends over 14 amino acids. Germline V CDR1 and CDR2: SGDLS, YYNGEE. J lost 14 bases, V lost 6 bases, and 9 bases had no gene match. CDR3 in amino acids: CASNMGLAGGPEFF. The CDR3 DNA follows: TGTGCCAGCAACATGGGACTAGCGGGGGGCCCCGAGTTCTTC.

The chain recombines TRBV6-6 with TRBJ2-1; D is perhaps TRBD1 (5 bases). The CDR3 length is 13 residues. Per the germline V gene, CDR1 is MNHNY and CDR2 is SVGAGI (reference sequence). Trimming stripped 6 bases from V and 4 bases from J, with 10 bases between. The CDR3 sequence: CASRPTGYNEQFF. CDR3 nucleotides: TGTGCCAGCAGACCTACAGGTTACAATGAGCAGTTCTTC.

This clonotype has just a few counts. The CDR3 sequence: CSAVRAYEQYF. The DNA for the CDR3 is TGCAGTGCTGTACGTGCCTACGAGCAGTACTTC. The chain couples TRBV20-1 to TRBJ2-7; unclear D gene. Trimming took 5 bases from V and 2 from J, leaving 7 bases between them. From germline, CDR1 is DFQATT and CDR2 SNEGSKA (reference sequence). CDR3 length equals 11 residues.

The sample holds a few counts of this clonotype. The genes are TRBV4-2 and TRBJ2-2, with D uncertain. This CDR3 contains 14 residues. Germline CDR1 LGHNA, CDR2 YNFKEQ. Trimming stripped 3 bases from V and 4 bases from J, with 9 bases between. In nucleotides, the CDR3 is TGTGCCAGCAGCCAGGCCCAGTCCACCGGGGAGCTGTTTTTT. Its translation is CASSQAQSTGELFF.

This clonotype was picked up a small number of times. The rearrangement uses TRBV20-1 and TRBJ1-2; D perhaps matches TRBD1 (5 bases). This CDR3 region has 12 residues. The germline gives CDR1 DFQATT, CDR2 SNEGSKA (reference sequence). V was clipped by 6 bases and J by 6 bases, with 14 bases between them. CDR3 bases: TGCAGTGCCGTCGACAGAGATGATGGCTACACCTTC. Translation: CSAVDRDDGYTF.

This clonotype was observed once. This chain joins TRBV27 and TRBJ1-4, with unresolved D. The V end lost 7 bases, the J end lost 0 bases, and 9 bases lay between the germline ends. This CDR3 spans 14 amino acids. Germline values: CDR1 MNHEY, CDR2 SMNVEV (reference sequence). The CDR3 nucleotides read TGTGCCAGCAAAGGATTTGCAACTAATGAAAAACTGTTTTTT. Its protein product is CASKGFATNEKLFF.

This clonotype has only a few counts. DNA for the CDR3: TGCAGCGGCCGGGCCGTACATGGCGAGCAGTACTTC. Translating gives CSGRAVHGEQYF. The chain carries TRBV29-1 and TRBJ2-7, with D hard to call. The germline V gene encodes CDR1 SQVTM and CDR2 ANQGSEA. The V gene lost 7 bases and the J gene lost 6 bases, with 16 bases spanning the gap. This CDR3 has 12 residues.

This clonotype was seen more than once but under ten times. This sequence joins TRBV20-1 and TRBJ2-5, with 8 bases matching TRBD2. The CDR3 contains 15 residues. CDR1 is DFQATT and CDR2 is SNEGSKA in the germline V gene (reference sequence). V shed 3 bases, J shed 1 base, and the junction held 7 bases outside the gene matches. This CDR3 is CSASILAEAQETQYF. The CDR3 DNA is TGCAGTGCTAGTATACTAGCGGAGGCCCAAGAGACCCAGTACTTC.

This clonotype showed up just a few times. V is TRBV5-1 and J is TRBJ2-1; 8 positions agree with TRBD2. Germline CDR1 SGHRS, CDR2 YFSETQ. V was clipped by 4 bases and J by 8 bases; unmatched bases: 20. The length of the CDR3 is 18 residues. The CDR3 DNA reads TGCGCCAGCAGCCCCCAAGGTGGTGGGACTAGTGGAGTGGATGAGCAGTTCTTC. Translating it yields CASSPQGGGTSGVDEQFF. Using reference TRBV5-1 and TRBJ2-1 for the parts outside the CDR3, the full variable domain is KAGVTQTPRYLIKTRGQQVTLSCSPISGHRSVSWYQQTPGQGLQFLFEYFSETQRNKGNFPGRFSGRQFSNSRSEMNVSTLELGDSALYLCASSPQGGGTSGVDEQFFGPGTRLTVL.

This clonotype was seen repeatedly, ten times or more. The V and J genes are TRBV10-3 and TRBJ1-6; 12 bases agree with TRBD1. Germline lookup yields CDR1 ENHRY and CDR2 SYGVKD. V lost 3 bases, J lost 6 bases, and 3 bases stayed unmatched. The CDR3 loop spans 16 amino acids. The CDR3 region is CAISERGQGANSPLHF. In nucleotides, the CDR3 is TGTGCCATCAGTGAAAGGGGACAGGGGGCTAATTCACCCCTCCACTTT.

V gene TRBV20-1 combines with J gene TRBJ2-5; D is perhaps TRBD2 (5 bases). The CDR3 is made up of 13 amino acids. Per the germline V gene, CDR1 is DFQATT and CDR2 is SNEGSKA (reference sequence). V lost 4 bases and J lost 4, with 13 bases in between. Here the CDR3 reads CSAIGKRGETQYF. The CDR3 DNA reads TGCAGTGCTATTGGGAAACGGGGAGAGACCCAGTACTTC.

This chain connects TRBV20-1 to TRBJ2-7; the match to TRBD2 covers 14 bases. V was clipped by 5 bases and J by 0 bases; unmatched bases: 9. Germline V gene sequence: CDR1 DFQATT, CDR2 SNEGSKA (reference sequence). The CDR3 runs to 17 residues. DNA for the CDR3: TGCAGTGCTGGTTCCGGGACTAGCGGGGGCCACTCCTACGAGCAGTACTTC. Translation: CSAGSGTSGGHSYEQYF.

The V gene is TRBV4-2, the J gene TRBJ1-1; no clear D gene. CDR1 is LGHNA and CDR2 is YNFKEQ in the germline V gene. The CDR3 sequence is 14 residues long. Trimming took off 4 bases at V and 3 bases at J, with 12 bases between the two ends. The CDR3: CASSPGRRDTEAFF. The CDR3 nucleotides read TGTGCCAGCAGCCCCGGCCGGAGGGACACTGAAGCTTTCTTT.

The chain couples TRBV7-3 to TRBJ2-2; D gene unclear. Trimming shortened V by 11 bases and J by 7 bases, and 5 bases separated the two germline ends. The V gene's germline CDR1 is SGHTA and CDR2 FQGTGA. The CDR3 spans 9 residues. The CDR3 is CASGGELFF. DNA for the CDR3: TGTGCCTCGGGCGGGGAGCTGTTTTTT.

This clonotype has only a few counts. The rearrangement joins TRBV18 to TRBJ2-5; D unclear. V was trimmed by 4 bases and J by 4 bases, leaving 13 bases between them. The CDR3 sequence is 14 residues long. Germline V CDR1 and CDR2: KGHSH, LQKENI. Written as DNA, the CDR3 is TGTGCCAGCTCACTATCGTCCGCCCCAGAGACCCAGTACTTC. Translating gives CASSLSSAPETQYF.

The chain couples TRBV5-4 to TRBJ2-3; D gene ambiguous. The germline V gene encodes CDR1 SGHNT and CDR2 YYREEE (reference sequence). This CDR3 region has 15 residues. The ends were cut back, 0 bases at V and 4 bases at J, with 12 bases in the middle. CDR3 amino acids: CASSLGVPSSDTQYF. Here the CDR3 DNA reads TGTGCCAGCAGCTTGGGCGTACCTTCTTCAGATACGCAGTATTTT.